Given below is one TCR beta chain in context. This specimen comes from a study of blood T cell repertoires in COVID-19. Across the whole study: The United States, Italy and Spain provided the acute and convalescent COVID-19 samples.

TCRdb's copy holds only in-frame clones and misses some; the assay was immunoSEQ multiplex PCR. The sample contains roughly 62,000 clones, approximately 82% of which appear only once. CDR1 is MDHEN, CDR2 SYDVKM, per germline. Trimming pared 4 bases from V and 4 bases from J, leaving 13 bases between. The CDR3 extends over 14 amino acids. The V and J genes are TRBV28 and TRBJ1-2; D is possibly TRBD1 (6 bases). The TCR comes from a man aged 60 to 75 with acute or convalescent COVID-19. Sequenced input: peripheral blood. The CDR3 sequence: CASSSHGQPYGYTF. The DNA of the CDR3 is TGTGCCAGCAGTTCCCACGGACAGCCCTATGGCTACACCTTC.